Sequencing of this TCR beta chain was carried out in a study of cytomegalovirus exposure and HLA in healthy donors. J lost 6 bases, V lost 5 bases, and 6 bases had no gene match. CDR1 is MNHEY, CDR2 SMNVEV, per germline (reference sequence). The CDR3 is 14 amino acids. The PCR had 60 Vbeta and 13 Jbeta primers. Profiling relied on immunoSEQ multiplex PCR, and the TCRdb table lists in-frame clones only, not all of them. The data contain over 90,000 clones, approximately 70% of them singletons. The sequencing sample was made of PBMCs. The receptor was isolated from a woman aged 50 to 60 in good health and CMV-seronegative. This chain connects TRBV27 to TRBJ2-1, with 8 bases aligning to TRBD2. CDR3 nucleotides: TGTGCCAGCAGTCCCCTAGGGACTAGCAATGAGCAGTTCTTC. It translates to CASSPLGTSNEQFF.